This TCR beta chain was recovered during a study of cytomegalovirus exposure and HLA in healthy donors. The ends were cut back, 0 bases at V and 0 bases at J, with 4 bases in the middle. Germline V gene data show CDR1 as SGHTA and CDR2 as FQGNSA. The CDR3 is 14 residues long. Study findings and constraints: Information on immune exposure was restricted to one variable (CMV serostatus). Common viral pathogens seemed to be connected with several of the most significant clusters, according to a later analysis. Listed as cytomegalovirus-associated were about 160 TCR beta chains.

This PCR relied on a set of 60 Vbeta primers and 13 Jbeta primers. Sequencing was performed with immunoSEQ multiplex PCR; in TCRdb, only in-frame clones are kept and a portion is missing. The table shows 170,000 or so clones, with 75% to 90% occurring only once. Regarding this clone: The antigen remains unidentified.

Sample: PBMCs. The sequence was obtained from a boy between 10 and 17 years old in good health and CMV-seronegative. The rearrangement joins TRBV7-2 to TRBJ2-3; D gene uncertain. The DNA for the CDR3 is TGTGCCAGCAGCTTAGCTACTAGCACAGATACGCAGTATTTT. This encodes CASSLATSTDTQYF.